The 13 T cell receptor beta chains given below trace back to one sample, sequenced in a study of PD-L1 blockade in urothelial cancer. Sequencing used immunoSEQ multiplex PCR; TCRdb keeps in-frame clones, though not all of them. Of about 29,000 clones listed, around 87% are singletons. This specimen consisted of PBMCs, obtained around atezolizumab (anti-PD-L1) treatment. The source of these receptors is a man aged 50 to 60 with urothelial cancer.

The chain employs TRBV27 and TRBJ2-1, with D possibly matching TRBD2 (5 bases). The V and J ends lost 5 bases and 7 bases respectively, with 6 bases between them. Germline V lookup: CDR1 MNHEY, CDR2 SMNVEV (reference sequence). This CDR3 contains 11 residues. The CDR3 loop reads CASSRGNEQFF. DNA of the CDR3: TGTGCCAGCAGTCGGGGTAATGAGCAGTTCTTC.

The chain recombines TRBV13 with TRBJ2-5; 15 bases are shared with TRBD2. Trimming removed 0 bases from V and 5 bases from J; junction bases left unmatched: 4. The CDR3 covers 17 residues. In germline, CDR1 is PRHDT, CDR2 FYEKMQ (reference sequence). CDR3 residues: CASSLGGTSGGSETQYF. The CDR3 DNA follows: TGTGCCAGCAGCTTAGGGGGGACTAGCGGGGGGTCTGAGACCCAGTACTTC.

This clone was recorded a few times. This chain links TRBV27 with TRBJ2-3; TRBD2 might be the D (6 bases). V lost 8 bases, J lost 7 bases, and 16 bases lay in between. There are 13 residues in the CDR3. Germline loops: CDR1 MNHEY, CDR2 SMNVEV (reference sequence). Written as DNA, the CDR3 is TGTGCCAGCGCGGGGACCCCTGTTCATACGCAGTATTTT. The encoded protein is CASAGTPVHTQYF.

V gene TRBV10-3 combines with J gene TRBJ2-7, with a possible D match to TRBD2 (6 bases). In germline, CDR1 is ENHRY, CDR2 SYGVKD. This CDR3 is built from 12 residues. Trimming removed 8 bases at V and 6 bases at J, with 14 bases between. CDR3: CAIVAGLGEQYF. The CDR3, as DNA: TGTGCCATCGTCGCGGGGTTGGGCGAGCAGTACTTC.

This CDR3 is CASVPGQGTSYSNQPQHF. DNA for the CDR3: TGTGCTAGTGTCCCGGGACAGGGGACTTCGTATAGCAATCAGCCCCAGCATTTT. The chain employs TRBV12-5 and TRBJ1-5; 10 bases line up with TRBD1. V lost 7 bases and J lost 0; bases outside the gene matches: 12. Per germline, CDR1 LGHNT and CDR2 FRNRAP. This CDR3 has 18 amino acids.

The genes are TRBV6-6 and TRBJ2-7, with a possible D match to TRBD1 (5 bases). Germline lookup yields CDR1 MNHNY and CDR2 SVGAGI (reference sequence). V was shortened by 6 bases and J by 9 bases, with 15 bases between the two germline ends. The CDR3 covers 12 residues. The CDR3 coding sequence is TGTGCCAGCAGCCCTGACAGAGTCGGGCAGTACTTC. Protein product: CASSPDRVGQYF.

The V gene is TRBV10-3, the J gene TRBJ2-3, with D maybe TRBD2 (6 bases). This CDR3 has 15 residues. Trimming removed 10 bases from V and 4 bases from J, with 21 bases in between. From germline, CDR1 is ENHRY and CDR2 SYGVKD. The CDR3 nucleotides are TGTGCCAGCCTCCGGGACTCCCAGAGCGCAGATACGCAGTATTTT. Translated, it gives CASLRDSQSADTQYF.

V is TRBV27 and J is TRBJ2-7, with 9 bases matching TRBD2. The CDR3 is made up of 15 amino acids. V shed 5 bases, J shed 4 bases, and the junction held 9 bases outside the gene matches. Germline V gene lookup returns CDR1 MNHEY and CDR2 SMNVEV (reference sequence). Here the CDR3 DNA reads TGTGCCAGCAGTCCCTGGGCTAGCGGGAAATACGAGCAGTACTTC. Its translation: CASSPWASGKYEQYF.

The J gene is TRBJ1-4, the V gene TRBV5-1; 10 bases line up with TRBD1. Unmatched junction bases numbered 4, after V lost 3 bases and J lost 5 bases. CDR1 SGHRS and CDR2 YFSETQ come from the germline V gene. This CDR3 comprises 15 residues. The CDR3 DNA sequence: TGCGCCAGCAGCTGGGGGGACAGGGGAAATGAAAAACTGTTTTTT. It encodes CASSWGDRGNEKLFF.

The chain couples TRBV29-1 to TRBJ1-6; D remains unclear. CDR3 length equals 14 residues. Per the germline V gene, CDR1 is SQVTM and CDR2 is ANQGSEA. V was trimmed by 6 bases and J by 7 bases, leaving 16 bases between them. The CDR3 loop reads CSVSAGALNSPLHF. CDR3 in DNA: TGCAGCGTCTCAGCAGGCGCCCTAAATTCACCCCTCCACTTT.

This chain uses TRBV6-5 with TRBJ2-1, with 9 bases aligning to TRBD2. The V segment lost 0 bases and the J segment 7 bases; nucleotides outside the gene matches: 7. The CDR3 has 16 residues. The V gene's germline CDR1 is MNHEY and CDR2 SVGAGI. The CDR3 spells CASSYSRREGRNEQFF. The CDR3 nucleotides read TGTGCCAGCAGTTACTCGAGGCGGGAGGGCCGTAATGAGCAGTTCTTC.

CDR3 amino acids: CATALNRGHVGEQFF. The CDR3 DNA reads as TGTGCCACCGCCCTGAACAGGGGGCACGTCGGTGAGCAGTTCTTC. The V call is TRBV19, the J call TRBJ2-1, with 9 bases lining up with TRBD1. V lost 10 bases to trimming and J lost 9 bases; unmatched junction nucleotides: 16. The CDR3 runs to 15 residues. CDR1 LNHDA and CDR2 SQIVND come from the germline V gene (reference sequence).

The V and J genes are TRBV10-2 and TRBJ2-3; D is perhaps TRBD1 (5 bases). The CDR3 is 15 amino acids. Germline V gene lookup returns CDR1 WSHSY and CDR2 SAAADI. The V end was cut by 8 bases, the J end by 2 bases, with 17 bases between. The DNA of the CDR3 is TGCGCCAGCCGACCCGACAGTTCTTTCACAGATACGCAGTATTTT. Residues: CASRPDSSFTDTQYF.